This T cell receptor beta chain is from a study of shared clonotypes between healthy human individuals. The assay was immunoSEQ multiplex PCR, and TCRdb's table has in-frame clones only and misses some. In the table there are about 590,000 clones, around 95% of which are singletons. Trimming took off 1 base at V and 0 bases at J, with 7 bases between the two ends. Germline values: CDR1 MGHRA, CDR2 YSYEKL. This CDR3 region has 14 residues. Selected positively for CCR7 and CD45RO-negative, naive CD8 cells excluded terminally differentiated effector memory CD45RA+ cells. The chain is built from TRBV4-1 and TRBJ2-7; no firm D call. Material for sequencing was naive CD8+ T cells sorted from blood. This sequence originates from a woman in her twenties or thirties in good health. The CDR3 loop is CASSQGHSSYEQYF. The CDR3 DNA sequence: TGCGCCAGCAGCCAAGGACACTCCTCCTACGAGCAGTACTTC.